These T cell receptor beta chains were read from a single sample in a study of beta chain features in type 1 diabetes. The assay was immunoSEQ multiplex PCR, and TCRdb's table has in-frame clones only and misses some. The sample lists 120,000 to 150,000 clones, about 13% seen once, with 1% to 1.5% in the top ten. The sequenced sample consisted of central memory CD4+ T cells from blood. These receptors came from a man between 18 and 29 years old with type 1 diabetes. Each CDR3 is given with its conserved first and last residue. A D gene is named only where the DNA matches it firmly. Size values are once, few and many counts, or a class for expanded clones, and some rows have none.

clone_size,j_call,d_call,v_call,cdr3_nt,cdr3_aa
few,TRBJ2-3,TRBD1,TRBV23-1,TGCGCCAGCAGTCGGTTCAATACAGGGGGCCTTGTGAGCACAGATACGCAGTATTTT,CASSRFNTGGLVSTDTQYF
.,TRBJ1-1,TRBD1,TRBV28,TGTGCCAGCAACATTCCGGGACAGGGCTTTGAAGCTTTCTTT,CASNIPGQGFEAFF
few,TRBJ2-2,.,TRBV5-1,TGCGCCAGCAGCCCAAGACTACAGGGCGCGAACACCGGGGAGCTGTTTTTT,CASSPRLQGANTGELFF
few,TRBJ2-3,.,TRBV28,TGTGCCAGCAGTTCACGAAACGCGGATACGCAGTATTTT,CASSSRNADTQYF
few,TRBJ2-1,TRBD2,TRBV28,TGTGCCAGCAGTTCCCCGGGGGGACGCGATGAGCAGTTCTTC,CASSSPGGRDEQFF
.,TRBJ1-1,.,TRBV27,TGTGCCAGCAGTTCCCACCCTATGAACACTGAAGCTTTCTTT,CASSSHPMNTEAFF
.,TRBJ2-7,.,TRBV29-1,TGCAGCGTAGGCGGGACGGGAAGCTCCTACGAGCAGTACTTC,CSVGGTGSSYEQYF
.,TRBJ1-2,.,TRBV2,TGTGCCAGCAGTTCCGACAGGACCCCAGATCTAGACACCTTC,CASSSDRTPDLDTF
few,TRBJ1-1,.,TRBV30,TGTGCCTGGATTGGTGTCGGGAACACTGAAGCTTTCTTT,CAWIGVGNTEAFF
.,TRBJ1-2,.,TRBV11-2,TGTGCCAGCAGTCTGCGTGCGGGAAATGGCTACACCTTC,CASSLRAGNGYTF
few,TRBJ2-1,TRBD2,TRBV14,TGTGCCAGCAGCCAAGATCGGGGGACTACCGTTCCGAATGAGCAGTTCTTC,CASSQDRGTTVPNEQFF
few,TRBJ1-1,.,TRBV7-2,TGTGCCAGCAGCTTCGGACAGTTGAACACTGAAGCTTTCTTT,CASSFGQLNTEAFF
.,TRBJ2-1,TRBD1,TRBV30,TGTGCCTGGAGTGTCCAGGGGGCGCGGAATGAGCAGTTCTTC,CAWSVQGARNEQFF
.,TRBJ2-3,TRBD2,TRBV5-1,TGCGCCAGCAGCACCGGGACTAGCCCTCTGGCAGATACGCAGTATTTT,CASSTGTSPLADTQYF
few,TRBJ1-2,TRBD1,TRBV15,TGTGCCACCAGCCCTGGACAGGGTGCTGGCTACACCTTC,CATSPGQGAGYTF
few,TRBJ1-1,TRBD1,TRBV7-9,TGTGCCAGCAGCCCCGTTCCGGACAGGCCCAACACTGAAGCTTTCTTT,CASSPVPDRPNTEAFF
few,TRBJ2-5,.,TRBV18,TGTGCCAGCTCACCACCGGATCCGGCGGAGACCCAGTACTTC,CASSPPDPAETQYF
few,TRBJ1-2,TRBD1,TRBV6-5,TGTGCCAGCAGTCGGACAGGGAACTATGGCTACACCTTC,CASSRTGNYGYTF
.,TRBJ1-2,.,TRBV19,TGTGCCAGTATGCCGTTGGGCAGTAACTATGGCTACACCTTC,CASMPLGSNYGYTF
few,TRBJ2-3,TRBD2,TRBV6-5,TGTGCCAGCACCGAGGGTAGCGGGTACACAGATACGCAGTATTTT,CASTEGSGYTDTQYF
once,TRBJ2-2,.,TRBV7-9,TGTGCCAGCAGCTTACTGGCCAGGGCGAACACCGGGGAGCTGTTTTTT,CASSLLARANTGELFF
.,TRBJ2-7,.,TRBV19,TGTGCCAGTAGTAGGGGCAGCTCCACCTACGAGCAGTACTTC,CASSRGSSTYEQYF
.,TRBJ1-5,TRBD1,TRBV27,TGTGCCAGCAGGCCCGGGACAGACAATCAGCCCCAGCATTTT,CASRPGTDNQPQHF
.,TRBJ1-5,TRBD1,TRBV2,TGTGCCAGCAGCGGGGACAGGGGGCAAGGGCAGCCCCAGCATTTT,CASSGDRGQGQPQHF
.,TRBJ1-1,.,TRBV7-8,TGTGCCAGCAGCCAAACCGGGACTACCGAGAACACTGAAGCTTTCTTT,CASSQTGTTENTEAFF
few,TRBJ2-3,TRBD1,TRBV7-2,TGTGCCAGCAGCTTAGACAGGGGGCAAGATACGCAGTATTTT,CASSLDRGQDTQYF
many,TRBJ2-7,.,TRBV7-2,TGTGCCAGCAGCTTAGTGAGGCGACTGGGGATCGACGAGCAGTACTTC,CASSLVRRLGIDEQYF
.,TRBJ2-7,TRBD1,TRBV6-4,TGTGCCAGCAGCCACCGGGACAGGGGGTTGTACGAGCAGTACTTC,CASSHRDRGLYEQYF
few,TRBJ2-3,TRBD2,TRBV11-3,TGTGCCAGCAGCCCGCGACTAGCGGGGGCGGATACGCAGTATTTT,CASSPRLAGADTQYF
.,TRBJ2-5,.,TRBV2,TGTGCCTACGGAGAGACCCAGTACTTC,CAYGETQYF
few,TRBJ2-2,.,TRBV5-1,TGCGCCAGCAGCTTGGCCGAAGACAGGCGCCATATGGGCACCGGGGAGCTGTTTTTT,CASSLAEDRRHMGTGELFF
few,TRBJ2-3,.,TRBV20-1,TGCAGTCCGGAAGAAAATACGCAGTATTTT,CSPEENTQYF
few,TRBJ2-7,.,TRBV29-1,TGCAGCGTGCTAGGGCCGTCGTCCTACGAGCAGTACTTC,CSVLGPSSYEQYF
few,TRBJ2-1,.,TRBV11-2,TGTGCCAGCAGCTTACTAAGGTTAAGAGAGCAGTTCTTC,CASSLLRLREQFF
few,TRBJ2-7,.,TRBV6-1,TGTGCCAGCAGTCGGGCAGGGGAGTCCTACGAGCAGTACTTC,CASSRAGESYEQYF
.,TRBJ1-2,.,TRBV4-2,TGTGCCAGCAGCCAAGGGGACTATGGCTACACCTTC,CASSQGDYGYTF
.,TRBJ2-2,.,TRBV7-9,TGTGCCAGCAGCTTAGTTCAGGGGTTCACCGGGGAGCTGTTTTTT,CASSLVQGFTGELFF
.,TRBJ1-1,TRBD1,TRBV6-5,TGTGCCAGCCCCTGGACAGGGGGCTTTACTGAAGCTTTCTTT,CASPWTGGFTEAFF
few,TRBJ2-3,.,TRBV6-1,TGTGCCAGCAACGCTGACAGACACCGCACAGATACGCAGTATTTT,CASNADRHRTDTQYF
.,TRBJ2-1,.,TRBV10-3,TGTGCCATCAGTCGTTCCGATGAGCAGTTCTTC,CAISRSDEQFF
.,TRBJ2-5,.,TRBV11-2,TGTGCCAGCAGCTACCCGTACCAAGAGACCCAGTACTTC,CASSYPYQETQYF
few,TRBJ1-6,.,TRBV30,TGTGCCTGGAGCGGGCAATATAATTCACCCCTCCACTTT,CAWSGQYNSPLHF
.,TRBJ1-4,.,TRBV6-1,TGTGCCAGCAGCGGAGACGGTGCAACTAATGAAAAACTGTTTTTT,CASSGDGATNEKLFF
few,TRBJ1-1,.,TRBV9,TGTGCCAGCAGCTGGAGTGACGGAAACACTGAAGCTTTCTTT,CASSWSDGNTEAFF